This TCR beta chain was sequenced in a study of T-cell memory formation after mild COVID-19. As for the study in general: Clusters were largely donor specific.

Trimming removed 1 base from V and 13 bases from J, with 11 bases in between. CDR3 size: 13 residues. The study's findings and limits: The study found contracting CD4+ clones mainly in CM and EM and contracting CD8+ clones in EMRA. Clones contracting over day 15 to 85 were CD4/CD8 balanced, with later expanders leaning CD4+.

TCRdb used MiXCR to reprocess the 5' RACE reads, holding one entry per CDR3 protein. Among 65,000 to 95,000 distinct CDR3 sequences listed, roughly 13% were seen once. A word on this clonotype: Its antigen is still unknown.

The chain has TRBV12-3 or TRBV12-4 and TRBJ1-6, with TRBD1 as a possible D gene (5 bases). The receptor comes from a man between 18 and 35 years old who had mild COVID-19 (a few samples of this study predate the infection). Cell type and time point are not known. The sequenced material came from PBMCs or a T cell subset sorted from them (not recorded which). In nucleotides, the CDR3 is TGTGCCAGCAGTTTAGGGTTGGGGGTCCCCCTCCACTTT. Protein: CASSLGLGVPLHF.